Shown below are 30 T cell receptor beta chains from a single sample sequenced in a study of CD8+CD57+ T cells in acquired aplastic anemia. The study profiled TCR beta VDJ and CDR3 using genomic DNA as template. One entry per CDR3 protein, called by TCRdb with MiXCR from the reads. Of more than 150,000 distinct CDR3 sequences in the sample, just over 45% are singletons; the top ten hold 2.9%. Sequencing was done on a sample of sorted CD4+, CD8+, or CD8+CD57+ T cells (not recorded which) from PBMCs. Receptors originate from a human donor in good health.

This clonotype has just a few counts. The chain carries TRBV10-3 and TRBJ1-2, with D tentatively TRBD1 (6 bases). Trimming removed 4 bases at V and 7 bases at J, with 16 bases between. Germline V gives CDR1 ENHRY, CDR2 SYGVKD. The CDR3 contains 14 residues. CDR3 sequence (DNA): TGTGCCATCAGTGTTCAGGGGATGGGGAGTGGCTACACCTTC. Protein: CAISVQGMGSGYTF.

CDR3 residues: CASSPRTNPNTGELFF. The CDR3, as DNA: TGTGCCAGCTCACCACGTACCAACCCGAACACCGGGGAGCTGTTTTTT. J is TRBJ2-2 and V is TRBV18; D ambiguous. Germline CDR1 reads KGHSH; CDR2 reads LQKENI. The V end was cut by 1 base, the J end by 0 bases, with 9 bases between. The CDR3 length is 16 residues.

The chain is built from TRBV11-2 and TRBJ1-6; D call uncertain. The CDR3 loop spans 15 amino acids. The ends were cut back, 2 bases at V and 8 bases at J, with 13 bases in the middle. CDR1 is SGHAT and CDR2 is FQNNGV in the germline V gene. The DNA for the CDR3 is TGTGCCAGCAGCTTAAACCGGCCCGGGGATTCACCCCTCCACTTT. It is translated as CASSLNRPGDSPLHF.

The V and J genes are TRBV7-3 and TRBJ1-1, with D tentatively TRBD1 (6 bases). The CDR3 consists of 14 residues. CDR1 is SGHTA, CDR2 FQGTGA, per germline. V gave up 2 bases and J gave up 7 bases, with 14 bases separating them. The CDR3, as DNA: TGTGCCAGCAGCTTAGGGGGGCAGGGGTATGAAGCTTTCTTT. Residues: CASSLGGQGYEAFF.

This clonotype was seen a few times. The chain employs TRBV28 and TRBJ2-5; 10 bases fit TRBD2. V gave up 6 bases and J gave up 5 bases; unmatched junction bases: 6. CDR3 length: 14 residues. CDR1 is MDHEN, CDR2 SYDVKM, per germline. The CDR3 DNA reads as TGTGCCAGCAGCCCAGCGGGGGGGTGGGAGACCCAGTACTTC. Translating it yields CASSPAGGWETQYF.

This clonotype was found many times. This rearrangement joins TRBV6-1 to TRBJ2-7; 9 bases fit TRBD1. The length of the CDR3 is 14 residues. V dropped 7 bases and J dropped 2; count of bases not matched to a gene: 6. CDR1 is MNHNS and CDR2 is SASEGT in the germline V gene. The CDR3 region is CASMEDRGAYEQYF. CDR3 DNA sequence: TGTGCCAGCATGGAAGACAGGGGGGCCTACGAGCAGTACTTC.

This clonotype came up a few times. This chain links TRBV7-8 with TRBJ2-1; possibly TRBD2 for D (6 bases). V dropped 1 base and J dropped 2 bases, with 9 bases sitting between them. The germline V gene has CDR1 SGHVS and CDR2 FQNEAQ. The CDR3 consists of 15 residues. The CDR3 here is CASSLDGGTYNEQFF. The CDR3 DNA is TGTGCCAGCAGCTTAGACGGGGGAACCTACAATGAGCAGTTCTTC.

This clonotype was counted many times. The V call is TRBV4-1, the J call TRBJ2-5; unclear D gene. Per the germline V gene, CDR1 is MGHRA and CDR2 is YSYEKL. The V gene lost 1 base and the J gene lost 3 bases, with 9 bases spanning the gap. The length of the CDR3 is 14 residues. CDR3 in amino acids: CASSQVSGEETQYF. DNA for the CDR3: TGCGCCAGCAGCCAAGTTTCCGGAGAAGAGACCCAGTACTTC.

The chain links TRBV7-9 to TRBJ1-5, with no clear D. Germline V gene sequence: CDR1 SEHNR, CDR2 FQNEAQ (reference sequence). The V end was cut by 6 bases, the J end by 4 bases, with 10 bases between. The CDR3 runs 13 residues. DNA for the CDR3: TGTGCCAGCAGTCCCGACTTAAATCAGCCCCAGCATTTT. Its protein product is CASSPDLNQPQHF.

This clonotype was counted many times. The chain links TRBV6-1 to TRBJ2-7, with TRBD2 identical over 8 bases. This CDR3 spans 16 amino acids. V was clipped by 4 bases and J by 1 base; unmatched bases: 9. CDR1 and CDR2 (germline): MNHNS, SASEGT. The chain's CDR3 is CASSAFSGTKSYEQYF. Here the CDR3 DNA reads TGTGCCAGCAGTGCATTTAGCGGGACCAAGTCCTACGAGCAGTACTTC.

This clonotype was counted ten times or more. The rearrangement uses TRBV7-3 and TRBJ2-2; D is uncertain. Per the germline V gene, CDR1 is SGHTA and CDR2 is FQGTGA. The CDR3 sequence is 13 residues long. The V gene lost 4 bases and the J gene lost 6 bases, with 9 bases spanning the gap. CDR3 loop: CASSYSRSGELFF. As DNA, the CDR3 is TGTGCCAGCAGCTACTCACGTTCCGGGGAGCTGTTTTTT.

This chain joins TRBV19 and TRBJ2-7; no clear D. CDR1 LNHDA and CDR2 SQIVND come from the germline V gene (reference sequence). Trimming shortened V by 7 bases and J by 2 bases, and 9 bases separated the two germline ends. CDR3 length: 12 amino acids. CDR3 sequence (DNA): TGTGCCAGTACAAACGGAACCTACGAGCAGTACTTC. Its translation: CASTNGTYEQYF. Complete variable domain (other parts from reference TRBV19 and TRBJ2-7): DGGITQSPKYLFRKEGQNVTLSCEQNLNHDAMYWYRQDPGQGLRLIYYSQIVNDFQKGDIAEGYSVSREKKESFPLTVTSAQKNPTAFYLCASTNGTYEQYFGPGTRLTVT.

In this sample, this clonotype turned up a few times. One junction end disagrees with the germline gene, perhaps due to a read error. The chain carries TRBV7-7 and TRBJ1-5; the D is unclear. Germline CDR1 and CDR2: SSHAT and FNYEAQ (reference sequence). The CDR3 covers 13 residues. CDR3 region: CASSLSDGQPQHF. The CDR3 nucleotides are TGTGCTAGCAGCCTCTCTGATGGTCAGCCCCAGCATTTT.

Many counts were recorded for this clonotype. V is TRBV5-6 and J is TRBJ2-7, with D possibly matching TRBD1 (5 bases). The V end lost 2 bases, the J end lost 0 bases, and 9 bases lay between the germline ends. Germline CDR1 and CDR2: SGHDT and YYEEEE. The CDR3 runs to 14 residues. CDR3 in amino acids: CASSFDSNSYEQYF. The CDR3 nucleotides are TGTGCCAGCAGCTTCGACAGCAACTCCTACGAGCAGTACTTC.

This sequence joins TRBV12-3 or TRBV12-4 and TRBJ1-6; D might be TRBD1 (6 bases). V was shortened by 5 bases and J by 8 bases, with 16 bases between the two germline ends. This CDR3 spans 15 amino acids. The CDR3: CASSLNRAGYSPLHF. CDR3 nucleotide sequence: TGTGCCAGCAGTCTTAACAGGGCTGGGTATTCACCCCTCCACTTT.

The V call is TRBV14, the J call TRBJ2-7; 7 bases agree with TRBD2. The V and J ends lost 1 base and 3 bases, in that order; junction bases with no gene match: 3. This CDR3 is built from 14 residues. Germline CDR1 and CDR2: SGHDN and FVKESK. CDR3 region: CASSQAASGYEQYF. In DNA form, the CDR3 reads TGTGCCAGCAGCCAAGCAGCTAGCGGCTACGAGCAGTACTTC.

Points on this clonotype: A read error may be the cause here, since a much bigger clone is one base away. The V gene is TRBV3-1, the J gene TRBJ1-5; a possible D gene is TRBD1 (5 bases). The V end lost 6 bases, the J end lost 7 bases, and 13 bases lay between the germline ends. Germline-derived CDR1 and CDR2 are LGHDT and YNNKEL (reference sequence). The CDR3 sequence is 13 residues long. CDR3 nucleotides: TGTGCCAGCAGGGGACTGTACGAACAGCCCCAGCATTTT. It encodes CASRGLYEQPQHF.

The rearrangement links TRBV19 to TRBJ2-1; no firm D call. The germline V gene has CDR1 LNHDA and CDR2 SQIVND (reference sequence). This CDR3 spans 11 amino acids. V lost 0 bases and J lost 9, with 3 bases in between. Here the CDR3 reads CASSIEGEQFF. CDR3 in DNA: TGTGCCAGTAGTATAGAGGGTGAGCAGTTCTTC.

V and J are TRBV15 and TRBJ2-5, with 9 bases aligning to TRBD1. V was pared by 0 bases and J by 3 bases, with 2 bases of the junction left unmatched. The CDR3 is made up of 15 amino acids. Per germline, CDR1 LNHNV and CDR2 YYDKDF (reference sequence). The chain's CDR3 is CATSRDRDREETQYF. DNA for the CDR3: TGTGCCACCAGCAGAGACCGGGACAGGGAAGAGACCCAGTACTTC.

This sequence joins TRBV24-1 and TRBJ1-2; the D gene is possibly TRBD1 (5 bases). Germline V gene lookup returns CDR1 KGHDR and CDR2 SFDVKD. V gave up 7 bases and J gave up 4 bases, with 12 bases separating them. The CDR3 runs 13 residues. CDR3 amino acids: CATSYRSGYGYTF. CDR3 nucleotides: TGTGCCACCAGCTACAGGAGCGGCTATGGCTACACCTTC.

This clonotype was seen ten or more times. A read error may explain this, as a much larger clone is one base away. The chain links TRBV10-2 to TRBJ2-6; tentative D call: TRBD1 (5 bases). This CDR3 comprises 15 residues. From germline, CDR1 is WSHSY and CDR2 SAAADI. V was pared by 3 bases and J by 0 bases, with 6 bases between. The CDR3 spells CASSDRVSGANVLTF. CDR3 sequence (DNA): TGCGCCAGCAGTGACAGGGTCTCTGGGGCCAACGTCCTGACTTTC.

This clonotype has ten or more counts. The chain uses TRBV14 and TRBJ2-2; TRBD1 matches 12 bases. CDR3 length equals 18 residues. V lost 4 bases and J lost 2; bases outside the gene matches: 8. Looked up from germline, CDR1 is SGHDN and CDR2 is FVKESK. In nucleotides, the CDR3 is TGTGCCAGCAGCCGACCCGGGACAGGGGGCACCAACACCGGGGAGCTGTTTTTT. As protein: CASSRPGTGGTNTGELFF.

The table lists this clonotype with many counts. The gene calls are TRBV5-8 and TRBJ2-1; no clear D. V lost 0 bases and J 10 bases, leaving 17 bases between the germline ends. This CDR3 has 15 residues. Germline V gene lookup returns CDR1 SGHTS and CDR2 YDEGEE. CDR3 amino acids: CASSLVSRASYEQFF. CDR3 nucleotides: TGTGCCAGCAGCTTGGTTTCTAGGGCGTCGTACGAGCAGTTCTTC.

V gene TRBV7-2 combines with J gene TRBJ1-6, with D perhaps matching TRBD1 (6 bases). Trimming pared 4 bases from V and 13 bases from J, leaving 20 bases between. CDR3 length: 15 amino acids. The germline gives CDR1 SGHTA, CDR2 FQGNSA. The CDR3 nucleotides read TGTGCCAGCAGCTCAGGGGCATCGTCGGGATCCCCCCTCCACTTT. Its protein is CASSSGASSGSPLHF.

Turning to this clonotype: A junction end diverges from the germline sequence, so it may reflect a read error. The rearrangement joins TRBV10-3 to TRBJ2-3; D might be TRBD2 (5 bases). CDR3 size: 14 residues. Per the germline V gene, CDR1 is ENHRY and CDR2 is SYGVKD. The CDR3 DNA reads as TGTGCTTCGCGGGTAGACCTTAGCACAGATACGCAGTATTTC. Residues: CASRVDLSTDTQYF.

In DNA form, the CDR3 reads TGTGCCAGCAGTAAGGGACAGGGAATAGGGAACACCGGGGAGCTGTTTTTT. It yields the protein CASSKGQGIGNTGELFF. The J gene is TRBJ2-2, the V gene TRBV25-1, with TRBD1 matching over 9 bases. The J segment lost 1 base and the V segment lost 5 bases, leaving 8 bases of the junction unmatched. Germline CDR1 is MGHDK and CDR2 is SYGVNS. The CDR3 spans 17 residues.

This clonotype has ten or more counts. In DNA, the CDR3 is TGCAGTGCTAGTGCGGGGGGGAACGGTCAGCCCCAGCATTTT. Amino acid sequence: CSASAGGNGQPQHF. The rearrangement joins TRBV20-1 to TRBJ1-5; a weak D match, TRBD1 (5 bases). The CDR3 is made up of 14 amino acids. V was trimmed by 3 bases and J by 6 bases, leaving 15 bases between them. Germline CDR1 and CDR2: DFQATT and SNEGSKA (reference sequence).

The rearrangement uses TRBV2 and TRBJ2-5; TRBD1 agrees at 8 bases. V lost 6 bases and J lost 5; bases outside the gene matches: 2. CDR3 size: 12 residues. CDR1 and CDR2 from the germline V gene are SNHLY and FYNNEI. The CDR3 is CASRGQGETQYF. The CDR3 DNA follows: TGTGCCAGCAGAGGACAGGGTGAGACCCAGTACTTC.

J is TRBJ1-2 and V is TRBV19; 9 bases match TRBD1. Germline-derived CDR1 and CDR2 are LNHDA and SQIVND (reference sequence). J lost 4 bases, V lost 5 bases, and 8 bases had no gene match. The CDR3 is 15 amino acids. The CDR3 DNA follows: TGTGCCAGTAGTGACAACAGGGGGCGCGGCTATGGCTACACCTTC. The encoded protein is CASSDNRGRGYGYTF.

The J gene is TRBJ1-1, the V gene TRBV2, with D possibly matching TRBD1 (5 bases). Per the germline V gene, CDR1 is SNHLY and CDR2 is FYNNEI. Trimming shortened V by 11 bases and J by 9 bases, and 22 bases separated the two germline ends. The CDR3 has 13 residues. The CDR3 protein is CAGLVGEYDKAFF. The DNA of the CDR3 is TGTGCCGGCCTAGTAGGGGAGTACGATAAAGCTTTCTTT.